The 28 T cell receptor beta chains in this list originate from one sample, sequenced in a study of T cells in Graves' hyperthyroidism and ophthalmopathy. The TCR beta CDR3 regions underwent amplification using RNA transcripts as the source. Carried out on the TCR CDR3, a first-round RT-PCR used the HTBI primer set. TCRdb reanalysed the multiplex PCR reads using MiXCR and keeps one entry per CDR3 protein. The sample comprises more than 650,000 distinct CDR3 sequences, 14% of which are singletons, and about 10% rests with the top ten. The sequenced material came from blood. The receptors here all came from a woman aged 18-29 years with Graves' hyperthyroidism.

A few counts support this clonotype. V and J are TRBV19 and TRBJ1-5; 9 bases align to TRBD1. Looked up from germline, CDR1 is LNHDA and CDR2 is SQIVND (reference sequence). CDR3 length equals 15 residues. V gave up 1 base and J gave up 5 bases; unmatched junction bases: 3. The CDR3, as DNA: TGTGCCAGTAGTATAGGGAACAGGGGGCATCAGCCCCAGCATTTT. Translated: CASSIGNRGHQPQHF.

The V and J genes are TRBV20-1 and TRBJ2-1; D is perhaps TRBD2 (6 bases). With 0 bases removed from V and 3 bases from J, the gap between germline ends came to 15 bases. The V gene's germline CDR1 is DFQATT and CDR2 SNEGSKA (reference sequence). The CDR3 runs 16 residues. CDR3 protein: CSARDTRLDYYNEQFF. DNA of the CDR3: TGCAGTGCTAGAGATACTAGACTAGATTACTACAATGAGCAGTTCTTC.

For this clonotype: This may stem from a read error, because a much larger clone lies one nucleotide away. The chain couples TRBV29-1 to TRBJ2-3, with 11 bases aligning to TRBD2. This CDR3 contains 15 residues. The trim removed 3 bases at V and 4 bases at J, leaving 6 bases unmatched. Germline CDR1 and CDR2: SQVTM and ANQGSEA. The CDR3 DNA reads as TGCAGCGTTGATAGCGGGAGGGCCCCTGCAGATACGCAGTATTTT. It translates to CSVDSGRAPADTQYF.

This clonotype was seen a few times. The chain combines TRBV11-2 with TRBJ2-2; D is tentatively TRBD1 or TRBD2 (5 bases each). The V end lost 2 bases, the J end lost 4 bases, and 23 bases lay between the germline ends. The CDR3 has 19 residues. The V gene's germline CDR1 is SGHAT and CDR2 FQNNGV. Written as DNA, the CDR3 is TGTGCCAGCAGCTTACGTCTAAAGGGACCGAGAAGCTTCACCGGGGAGCTGTTTTTT. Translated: CASSLRLKGPRSFTGELFF.

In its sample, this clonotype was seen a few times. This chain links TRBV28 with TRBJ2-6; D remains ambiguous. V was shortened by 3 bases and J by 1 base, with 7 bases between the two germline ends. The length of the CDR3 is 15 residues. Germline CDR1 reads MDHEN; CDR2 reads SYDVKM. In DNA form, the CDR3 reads TGTGCCAGCAGTTTGATTTTGTCTGGGGCCAACGTCCTGACTTTC. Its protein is CASSLILSGANVLTF.

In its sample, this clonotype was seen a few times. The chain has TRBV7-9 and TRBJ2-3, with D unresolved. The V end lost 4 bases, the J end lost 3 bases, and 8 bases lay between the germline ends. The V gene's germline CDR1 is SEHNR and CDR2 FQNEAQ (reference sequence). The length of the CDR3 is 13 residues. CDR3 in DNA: TGTGCCAGCAGCTATAGTACTACAGATACGCAGTATTTT. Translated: CASSYSTTDTQYF.

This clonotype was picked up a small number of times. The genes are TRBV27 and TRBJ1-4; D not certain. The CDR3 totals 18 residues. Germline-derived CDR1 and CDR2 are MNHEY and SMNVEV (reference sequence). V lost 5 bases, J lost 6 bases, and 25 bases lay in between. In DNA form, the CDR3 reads TGTGCCAGCAGTCCCCTCCATGGGTGGTCCCTGTCCGATGAAAAACTGTTTTTT. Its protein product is CASSPLHGWSLSDEKLFF.

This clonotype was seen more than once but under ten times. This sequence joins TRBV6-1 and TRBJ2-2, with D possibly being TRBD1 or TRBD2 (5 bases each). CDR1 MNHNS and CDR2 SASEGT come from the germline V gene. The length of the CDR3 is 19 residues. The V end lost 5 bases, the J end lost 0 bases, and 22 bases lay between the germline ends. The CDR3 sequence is CASSPAVDWDLPNTGELFF. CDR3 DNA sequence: TGTGCCAGCAGTCCCGCGGTTGATTGGGACCTCCCGAACACCGGGGAGCTGTTTTTT.

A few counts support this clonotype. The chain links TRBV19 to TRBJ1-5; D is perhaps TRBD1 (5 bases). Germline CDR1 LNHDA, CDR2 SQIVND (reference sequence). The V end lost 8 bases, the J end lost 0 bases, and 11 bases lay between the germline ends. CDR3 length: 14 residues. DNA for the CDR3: TGTGCCAGTTGGGACTTATCTAGCAATCAGCCCCAGCATTTT. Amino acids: CASWDLSSNQPQHF.

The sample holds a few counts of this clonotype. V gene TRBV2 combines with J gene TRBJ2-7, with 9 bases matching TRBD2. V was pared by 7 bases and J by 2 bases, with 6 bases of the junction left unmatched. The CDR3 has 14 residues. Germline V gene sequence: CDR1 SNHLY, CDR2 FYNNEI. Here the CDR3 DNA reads TGTGCCAGCATTAGCGGGAGCTATGCCTACGAGCAGTACTTC. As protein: CASISGSYAYEQYF.

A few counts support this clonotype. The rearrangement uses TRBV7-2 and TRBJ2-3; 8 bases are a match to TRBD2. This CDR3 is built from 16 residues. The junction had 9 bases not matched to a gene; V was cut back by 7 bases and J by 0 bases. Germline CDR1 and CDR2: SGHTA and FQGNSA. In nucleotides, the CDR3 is TGTGCCAGCACCCTCGGGGGGGGTTCGAGCACAGATACGCAGTATTTT. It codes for CASTLGGGSSTDTQYF.

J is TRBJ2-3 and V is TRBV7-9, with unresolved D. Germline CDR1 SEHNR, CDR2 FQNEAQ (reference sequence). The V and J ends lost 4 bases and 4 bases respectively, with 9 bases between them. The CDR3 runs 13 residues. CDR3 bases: TGTGCCAGCAGCTCCCGGTTTGCAGATACGCAGTATTTT. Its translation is CASSSRFADTQYF.

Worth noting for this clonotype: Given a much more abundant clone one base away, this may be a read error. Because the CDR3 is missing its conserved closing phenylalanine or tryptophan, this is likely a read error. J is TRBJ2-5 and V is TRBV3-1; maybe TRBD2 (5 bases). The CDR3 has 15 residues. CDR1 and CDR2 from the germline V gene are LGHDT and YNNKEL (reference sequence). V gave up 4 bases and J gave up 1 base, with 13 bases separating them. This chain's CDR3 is CASSPAGVSQETQYL. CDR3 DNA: TGTGCCAGCAGCCCGGCGGGCGTGTCCCAAGAGACCCAGTACCTC.

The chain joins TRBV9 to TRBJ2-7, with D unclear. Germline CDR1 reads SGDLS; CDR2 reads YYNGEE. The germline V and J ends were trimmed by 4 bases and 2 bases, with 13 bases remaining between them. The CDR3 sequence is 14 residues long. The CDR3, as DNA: TGTGCCAGCAGCCCCCGGGCCCCGACCTACGAGCAGTACTTC. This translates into CASSPRAPTYEQYF. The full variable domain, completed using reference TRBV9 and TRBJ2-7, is DSGVTQTPKHLITATGQRVTLRCSPRSGDLSVYWYQQSLDQGLQFLIQYYNGEERAKGNILERFSAQQFPDLHSELNLSSLELGDSALYFCASSPRAPTYEQYFGPGTRLTVT.

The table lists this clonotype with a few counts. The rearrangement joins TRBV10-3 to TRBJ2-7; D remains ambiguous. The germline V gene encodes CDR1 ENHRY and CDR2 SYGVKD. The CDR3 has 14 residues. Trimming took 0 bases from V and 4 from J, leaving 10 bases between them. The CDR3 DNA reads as TGTGCCATCAGTGAGTCGCCAACAGATTACGAGCAGTACTTC. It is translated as CAISESPTDYEQYF.

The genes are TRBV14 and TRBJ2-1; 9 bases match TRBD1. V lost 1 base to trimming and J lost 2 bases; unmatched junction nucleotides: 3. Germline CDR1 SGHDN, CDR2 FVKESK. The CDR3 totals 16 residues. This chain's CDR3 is CASSQAQGAPYNEQFF. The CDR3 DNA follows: TGTGCCAGCAGCCAAGCACAGGGGGCCCCCTACAATGAGCAGTTCTTC.

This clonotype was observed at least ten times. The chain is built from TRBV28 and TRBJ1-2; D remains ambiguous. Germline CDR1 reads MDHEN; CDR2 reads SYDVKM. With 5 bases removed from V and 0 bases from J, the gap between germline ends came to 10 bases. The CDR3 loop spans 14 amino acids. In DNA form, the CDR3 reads TGTGCCAGCAGTATCACATCAGCTAACTATGGCTACACCTTC. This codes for CASSITSANYGYTF.

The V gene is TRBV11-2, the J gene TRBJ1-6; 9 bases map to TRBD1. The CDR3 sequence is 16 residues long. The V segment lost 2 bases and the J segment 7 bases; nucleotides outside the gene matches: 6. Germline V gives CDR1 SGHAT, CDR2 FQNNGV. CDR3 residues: CASSLHRDRANSPLHF. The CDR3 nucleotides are TGTGCCAGCAGCTTACACCGGGACAGGGCGAATTCACCCCTCCACTTT.

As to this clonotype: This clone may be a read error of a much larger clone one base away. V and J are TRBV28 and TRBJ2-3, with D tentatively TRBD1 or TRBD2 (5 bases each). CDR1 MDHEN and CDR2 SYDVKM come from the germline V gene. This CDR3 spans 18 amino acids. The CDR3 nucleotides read TGTGCCAGCAGTTTATCCCCCTCCAGGGCAGCTAGCACAGATACGCGGTATTTT. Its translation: CASSLSPSRAASTDTRYF.

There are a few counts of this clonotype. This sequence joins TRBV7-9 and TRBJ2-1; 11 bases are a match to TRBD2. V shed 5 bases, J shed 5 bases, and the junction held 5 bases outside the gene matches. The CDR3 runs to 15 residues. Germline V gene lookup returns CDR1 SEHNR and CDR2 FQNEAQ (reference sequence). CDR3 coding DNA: TGTGCCAGCAGCCCGACTAGCGGGGCTGACAATGAGCAGTTCTTC. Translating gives CASSPTSGADNEQFF. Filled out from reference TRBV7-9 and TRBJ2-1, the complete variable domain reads DTGVSQNPRHKITKRGQNVTFRCDPISEHNRLYWYRQTLGQGPEFLTYFQNEAQLEKSRLLSDRFSAERPKGSFSTLEIQRTEQGDSAMYLCASSPTSGADNEQFFGPGTRLTVL.

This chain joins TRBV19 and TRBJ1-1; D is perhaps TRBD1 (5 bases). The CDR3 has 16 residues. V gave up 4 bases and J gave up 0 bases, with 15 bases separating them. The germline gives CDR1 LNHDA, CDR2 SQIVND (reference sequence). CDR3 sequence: CASSNQGRIMNTEAFF. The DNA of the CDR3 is TGTGCCAGTAGTAACCAGGGACGAATCATGAACACTGAAGCTTTCTTT.

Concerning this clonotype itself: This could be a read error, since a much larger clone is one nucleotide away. CDR3: CASIQGANTGELFF. The CDR3 DNA reads TGTGCCAGCATACAGGGGGCGAACACCGGGGAGCTGTTTTTT. The rearrangement links TRBV2 to TRBJ2-2; 8 nucleotides align to TRBD1. V gave up 7 bases and J gave up 0 bases; unmatched junction bases: 1. This CDR3 contains 14 residues. CDR1 and CDR2 (germline): SNHLY, FYNNEI.

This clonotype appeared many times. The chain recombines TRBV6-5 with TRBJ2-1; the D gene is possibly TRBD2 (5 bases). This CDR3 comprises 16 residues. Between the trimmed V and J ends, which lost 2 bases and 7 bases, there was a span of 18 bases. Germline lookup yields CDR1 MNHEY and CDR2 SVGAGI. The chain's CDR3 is CASSYGSEALGNEQFF. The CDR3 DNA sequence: TGTGCCAGCAGTTACGGGAGTGAAGCGCTAGGTAATGAGCAGTTCTTC.

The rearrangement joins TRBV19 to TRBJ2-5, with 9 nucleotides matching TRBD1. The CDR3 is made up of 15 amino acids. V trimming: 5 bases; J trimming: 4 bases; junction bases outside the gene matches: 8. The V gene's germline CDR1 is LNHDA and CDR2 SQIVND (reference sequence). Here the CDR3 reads CASSVGTGLGETQYF. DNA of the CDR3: TGTGCCAGTAGTGTGGGGACAGGGTTGGGAGAGACCCAGTACTTC.

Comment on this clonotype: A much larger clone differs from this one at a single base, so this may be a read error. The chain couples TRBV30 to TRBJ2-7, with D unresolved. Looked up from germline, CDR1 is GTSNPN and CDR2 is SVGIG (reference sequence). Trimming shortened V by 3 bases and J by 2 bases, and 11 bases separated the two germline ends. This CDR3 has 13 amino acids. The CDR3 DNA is TGTGCCTGGAGCTACAGCCTTCCCTACGAGCAGTACTTC. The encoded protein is CAWSYSLPYEQYF.

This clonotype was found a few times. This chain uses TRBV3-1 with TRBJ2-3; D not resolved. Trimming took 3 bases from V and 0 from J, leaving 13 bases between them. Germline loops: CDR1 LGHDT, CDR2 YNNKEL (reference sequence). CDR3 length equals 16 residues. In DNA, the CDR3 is TGTGCCAGCAGCCATTCCCTACCGACTAGCACAGATACGCAGTATTTT. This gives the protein CASSHSLPTSTDTQYF.

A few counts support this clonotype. The CDR3 sequence: CASSPDSGYEQYF. DNA of the CDR3: TGTGCCAGCAGTCCTGATTCAGGGTACGAGCAGTACTTC. The V call is TRBV4-2, the J call TRBJ2-7; D possibly corresponds to TRBD1 (5 bases). The CDR3 totals 13 residues. The V end was cut by 6 bases, the J end by 4 bases, with 13 bases between. Germline V lookup: CDR1 LGHNA, CDR2 YNFKEQ.

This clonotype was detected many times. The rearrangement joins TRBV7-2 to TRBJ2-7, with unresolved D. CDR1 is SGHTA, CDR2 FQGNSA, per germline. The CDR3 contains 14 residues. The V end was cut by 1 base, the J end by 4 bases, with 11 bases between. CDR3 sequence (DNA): TGTGCCAGCAGCTTAGTGTACACCTCATACGAGCAGTACTTC. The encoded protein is CASSLVYTSYEQYF.